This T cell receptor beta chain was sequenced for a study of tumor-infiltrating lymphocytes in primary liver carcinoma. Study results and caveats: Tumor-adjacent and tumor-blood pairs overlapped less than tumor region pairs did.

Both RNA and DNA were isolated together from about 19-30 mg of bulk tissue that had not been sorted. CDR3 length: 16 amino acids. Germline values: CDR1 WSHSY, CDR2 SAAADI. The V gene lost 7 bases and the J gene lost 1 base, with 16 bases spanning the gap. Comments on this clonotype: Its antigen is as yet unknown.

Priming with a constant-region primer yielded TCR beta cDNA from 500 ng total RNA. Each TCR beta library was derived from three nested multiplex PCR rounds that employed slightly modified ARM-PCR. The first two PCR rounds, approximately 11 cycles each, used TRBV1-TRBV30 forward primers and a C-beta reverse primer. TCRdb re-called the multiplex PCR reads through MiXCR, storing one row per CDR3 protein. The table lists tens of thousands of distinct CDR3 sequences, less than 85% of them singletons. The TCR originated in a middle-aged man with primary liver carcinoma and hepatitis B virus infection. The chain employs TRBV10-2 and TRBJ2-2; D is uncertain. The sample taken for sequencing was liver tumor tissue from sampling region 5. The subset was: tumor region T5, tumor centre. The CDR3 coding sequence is TGCGCCAGCACTGTGGCGCGGAGATGGAACACCGGGGAGCTGTTTTTT. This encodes CASTVARRWNTGELFF.